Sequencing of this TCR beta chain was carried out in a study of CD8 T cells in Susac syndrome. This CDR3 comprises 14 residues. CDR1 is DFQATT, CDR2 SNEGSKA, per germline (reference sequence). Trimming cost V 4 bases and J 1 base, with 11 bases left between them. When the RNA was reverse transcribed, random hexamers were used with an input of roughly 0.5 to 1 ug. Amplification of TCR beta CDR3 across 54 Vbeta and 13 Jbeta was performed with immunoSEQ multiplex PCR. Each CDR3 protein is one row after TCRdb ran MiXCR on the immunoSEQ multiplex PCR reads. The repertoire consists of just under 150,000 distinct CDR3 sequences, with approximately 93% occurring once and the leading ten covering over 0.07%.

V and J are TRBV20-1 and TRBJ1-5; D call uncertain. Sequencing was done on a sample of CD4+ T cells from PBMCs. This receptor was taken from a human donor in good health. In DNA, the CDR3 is TGCAGTGCTAATCGCGGCAACAGCAATCAGCCCCAGCATTTT. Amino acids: CSANRGNSNQPQHF.